This TCR beta chain was identified during a study of T cells in Graves' hyperthyroidism and ophthalmopathy. This clonotype was counted many times. RNA transcripts were the template for amplifying TCR beta CDR3 regions. The primer set for the first-round RT-PCR of the TCR CDR3 was HTBI. One entry per CDR3 protein, called by TCRdb with MiXCR from the multiplex PCR reads. Of 450,000 to 600,000 distinct CDR3 sequences listed, roughly 15% are singletons. Germline CDR1 MDHEN, CDR2 SYDVKM. This CDR3 has 14 amino acids. With V trimmed by 6 bases and J by 3 bases, 5 bases remained unmatched. The sample consisted of blood. The clonotype was recovered from a woman aged 40 to 50 with Graves' hyperthyroidism. This chain links TRBV28 with TRBJ1-5; 7 bases line up with TRBD1. In DNA form, the CDR3 reads TGTGCCAGCAGCCCGGGACAGCCCAATCAGCCCCAGCATTTT. It translates to CASSPGQPNQPQHF.